One T cell receptor beta chain is described in this entry. No antigen is known for it. Sequencing involved patients with CD8+CD57+ cell expansion previously shown by flow cytometry. Severe acquired aplastic anemia affected all patients. These data come from a study of CD8+CD57+ T cells in acquired aplastic anemia. Study-wide context: The study obtained an average of about 3.1 ug of DNA from sorted CD4+ and CD8+ cells. Study-level points and caveats: With respect to CD8+ Simpson's diversity, patients and controls did not differ significantly. Researchers report that twenty-nine CD8+ CDR3 sequences appeared in both patients and controls.

Genomic DNA acted as the template from which TCR beta VDJ combination and CDR3 sequence profiling were carried out. TCRdb reprocessed the reads via MiXCR and lists one record per CDR3 protein. This sample yields around 500,000 distinct CDR3 sequences, of which less than 35% are seen a single time; nearly 0.85% belongs to the top ten. V shed 2 bases, J shed 7 bases, and the junction held 6 bases outside the gene matches. Looked up from germline, CDR1 is MGHDK and CDR2 is SYGVNS. This CDR3 region has 14 residues. V gene TRBV25-1 combines with J gene TRBJ1-2, with TRBD1 matching over 8 bases. The clonotype originates from a human donor with aplastic anemia. Sequenced: sorted CD4+, CD8+, or CD8+CD57+ T cells (not recorded which) from PBMCs. The CDR3 region is CASSEAGGEFGYTF. CDR3 in DNA: TGTGCCAGCAGTGAAGCAGGGGGCGAGTTTGGCTACACCTTC.